This T cell receptor (beta chain) was sequenced for a study of T-cell reconstitution after alpha-beta-depleted transplantation in children. Overall study findings and caveats: The study reportedly traced alpha-beta T cells about two months after transplant to several hundred expanded graft clones. T-cell numbers and diversity one year post-transplant derived largely from freshly generated T cells. Recipient T cells and thymic progenitors that survived gave rise to the high TCRbeta diversity observed at day 60 in some patients.

Molecular barcoding with unique molecular identifiers was used for the TCRbeta library. TCRdb redid the calling of the PCR reads with MiXCR, one entry per CDR3 protein. The sample holds about 500,000 distinct CDR3 sequences; 9.5% to 12% are singletons and the top ten take approximately 14%. Concerning this clonotype: The antigen is unknown.

V lost 8 bases, J lost 6 bases, and 7 bases lay in between. The CDR3 length is 11 residues. The chain links TRBV12-3 or TRBV12-4 to TRBJ2-2; the D is unclear. Material: PBMCs, mostly from graft donor cells, obtained 180 days after TCRalphabeta/CD19-depleted stem cell transplant. The clonotype originates from a female patient younger than 10 who had a stem cell transplant for aplastic anemia, so the T cells may come from the graft donor. The DNA for the CDR3 is TGTGCCAGCGGAATGCCCGGGGAGCTGTTTTTT. Its protein product is CASGMPGELFF.